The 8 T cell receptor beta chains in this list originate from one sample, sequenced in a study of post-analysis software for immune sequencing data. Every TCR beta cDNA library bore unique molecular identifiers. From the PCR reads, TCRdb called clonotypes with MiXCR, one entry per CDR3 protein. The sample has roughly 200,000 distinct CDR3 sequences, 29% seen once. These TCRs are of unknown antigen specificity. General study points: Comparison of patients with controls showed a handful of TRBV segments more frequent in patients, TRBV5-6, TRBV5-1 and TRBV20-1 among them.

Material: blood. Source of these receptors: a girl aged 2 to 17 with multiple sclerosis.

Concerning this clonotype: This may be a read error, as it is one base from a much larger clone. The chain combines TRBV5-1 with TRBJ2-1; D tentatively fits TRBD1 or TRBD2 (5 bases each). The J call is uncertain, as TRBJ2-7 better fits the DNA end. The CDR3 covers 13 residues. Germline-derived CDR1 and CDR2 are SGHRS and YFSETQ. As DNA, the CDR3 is TGCGCCAGCAGAGAGGGGAGTTGGAATGAGCAGTACTTC. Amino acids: CASREGSWNEQYF.

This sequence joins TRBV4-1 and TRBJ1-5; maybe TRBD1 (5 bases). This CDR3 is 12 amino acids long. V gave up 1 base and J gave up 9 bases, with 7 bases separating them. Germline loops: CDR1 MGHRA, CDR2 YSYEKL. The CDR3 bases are TGCGCCAGCAGCCAAGTTGGGGGGCCCCAGCATTTT. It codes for CASSQVGGPQHF.

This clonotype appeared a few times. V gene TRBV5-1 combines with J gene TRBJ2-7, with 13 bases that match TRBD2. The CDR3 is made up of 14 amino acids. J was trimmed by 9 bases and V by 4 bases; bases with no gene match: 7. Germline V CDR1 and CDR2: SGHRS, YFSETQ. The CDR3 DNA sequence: TGCGCCAGCAGCCCCGGACTAGCGGGAGAGGGGCAGTACTTC. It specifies CASSPGLAGEGQYF.

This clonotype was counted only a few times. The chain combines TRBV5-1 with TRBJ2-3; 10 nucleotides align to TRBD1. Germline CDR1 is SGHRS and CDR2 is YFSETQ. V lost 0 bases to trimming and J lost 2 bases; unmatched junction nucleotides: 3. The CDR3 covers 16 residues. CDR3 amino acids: CASSLGQGALTDTQYF. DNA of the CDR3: TGCGCCAGCAGCTTGGGACAGGGGGCACTCACAGATACGCAGTATTTT.

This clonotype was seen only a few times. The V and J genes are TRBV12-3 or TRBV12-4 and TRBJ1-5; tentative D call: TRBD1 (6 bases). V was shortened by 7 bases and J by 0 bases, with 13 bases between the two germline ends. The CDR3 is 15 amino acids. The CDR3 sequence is CASTRYRDSNQPQHF. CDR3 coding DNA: TGTGCCAGCACCCGATACAGGGATAGCAATCAGCCCCAGCATTTT.

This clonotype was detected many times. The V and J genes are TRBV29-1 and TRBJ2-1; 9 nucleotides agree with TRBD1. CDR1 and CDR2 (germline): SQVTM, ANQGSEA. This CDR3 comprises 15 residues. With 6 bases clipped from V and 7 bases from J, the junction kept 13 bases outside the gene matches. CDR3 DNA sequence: TGCAGCGTCGAACTACAGGGGGCGAGGACGAATGAGCAGTTCTTC. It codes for CSVELQGARTNEQFF.

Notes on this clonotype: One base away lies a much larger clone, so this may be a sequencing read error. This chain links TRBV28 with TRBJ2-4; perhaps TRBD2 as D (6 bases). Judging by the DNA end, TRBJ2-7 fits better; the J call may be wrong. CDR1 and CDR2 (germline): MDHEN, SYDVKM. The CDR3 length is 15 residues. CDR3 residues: CASSHPRRGAYEQYF. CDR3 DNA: TGTGCCAGCAGCCATCCCAGGAGGGGCGCGTACGAGCAGTACTTC.

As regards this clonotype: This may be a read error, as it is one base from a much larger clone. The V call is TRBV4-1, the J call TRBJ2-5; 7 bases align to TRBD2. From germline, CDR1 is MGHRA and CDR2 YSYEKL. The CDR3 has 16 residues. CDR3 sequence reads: CASSRASGGSQEIQYF. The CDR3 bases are TGCGCCAGCAGCCGGGCTAGCGGAGGATCCCAAGAGATCCAGTACTTC.